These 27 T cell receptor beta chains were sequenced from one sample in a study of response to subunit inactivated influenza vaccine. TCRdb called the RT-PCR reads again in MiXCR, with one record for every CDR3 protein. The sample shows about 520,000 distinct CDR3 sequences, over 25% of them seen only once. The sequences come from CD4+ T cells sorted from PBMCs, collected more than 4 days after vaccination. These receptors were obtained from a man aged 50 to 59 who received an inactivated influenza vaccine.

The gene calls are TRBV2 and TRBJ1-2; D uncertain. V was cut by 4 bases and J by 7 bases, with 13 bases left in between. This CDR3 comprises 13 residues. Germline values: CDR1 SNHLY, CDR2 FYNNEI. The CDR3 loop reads CASSAALRGGYTF. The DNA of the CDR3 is TGTGCCAGCAGTGCGGCTCTCCGCGGTGGCTACACCTTC.

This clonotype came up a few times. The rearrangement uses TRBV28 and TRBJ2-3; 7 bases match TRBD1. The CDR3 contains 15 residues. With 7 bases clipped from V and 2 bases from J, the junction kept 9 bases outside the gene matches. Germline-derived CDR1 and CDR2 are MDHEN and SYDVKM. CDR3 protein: CASTLSGTATDTQYF. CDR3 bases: TGTGCCAGCACCCTTTCCGGGACAGCCACAGATACGCAGTATTTT.

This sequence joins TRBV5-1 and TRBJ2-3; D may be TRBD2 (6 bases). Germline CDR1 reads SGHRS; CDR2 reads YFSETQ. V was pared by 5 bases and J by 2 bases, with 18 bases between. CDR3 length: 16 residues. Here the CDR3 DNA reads TGCGCCAGCAGGGGGGGTAGCGGTTCCCACACAGATACGCAGTATTTT. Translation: CASRGGSGSHTDTQYF.

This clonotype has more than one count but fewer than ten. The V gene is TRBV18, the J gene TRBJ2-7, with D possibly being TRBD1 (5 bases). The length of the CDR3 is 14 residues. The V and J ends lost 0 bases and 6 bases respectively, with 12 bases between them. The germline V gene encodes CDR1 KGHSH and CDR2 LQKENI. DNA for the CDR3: TGTGCCAGCTCACCACCGGTAGGGGATCCCGAGCAGTACTTC. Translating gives CASSPPVGDPEQYF.

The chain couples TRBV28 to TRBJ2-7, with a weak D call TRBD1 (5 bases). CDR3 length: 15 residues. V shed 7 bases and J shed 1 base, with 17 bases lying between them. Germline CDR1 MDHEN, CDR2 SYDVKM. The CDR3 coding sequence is TGTGCCAGCAAACGCAGGACATCCTTTTCCTACGAGCAGTACTTC. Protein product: CASKRRTSFSYEQYF.

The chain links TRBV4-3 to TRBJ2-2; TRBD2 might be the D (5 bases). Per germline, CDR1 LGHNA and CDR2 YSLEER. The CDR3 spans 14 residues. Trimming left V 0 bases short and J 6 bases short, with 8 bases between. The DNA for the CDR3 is TGCGCCAGCAGCCAAGATCGGGGTTCCGGGGAGCTGTTTTTT. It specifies CASSQDRGSGELFF.

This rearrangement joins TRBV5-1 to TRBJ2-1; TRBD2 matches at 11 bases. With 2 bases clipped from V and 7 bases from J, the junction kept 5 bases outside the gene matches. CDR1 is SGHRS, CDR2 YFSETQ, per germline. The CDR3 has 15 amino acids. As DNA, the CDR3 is TGCGCCAGCAGCTTTAGCGGGAGGGCCGAGAATGAGCAGTTCTTC. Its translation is CASSFSGRAENEQFF.

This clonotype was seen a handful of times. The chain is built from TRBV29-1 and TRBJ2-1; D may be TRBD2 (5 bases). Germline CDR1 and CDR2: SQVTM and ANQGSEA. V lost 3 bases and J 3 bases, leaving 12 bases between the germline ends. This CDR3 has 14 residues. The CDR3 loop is CSVELRVIYNEQFF. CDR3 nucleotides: TGCAGCGTTGAGTTGCGGGTGATCTACAATGAGCAGTTCTTC.

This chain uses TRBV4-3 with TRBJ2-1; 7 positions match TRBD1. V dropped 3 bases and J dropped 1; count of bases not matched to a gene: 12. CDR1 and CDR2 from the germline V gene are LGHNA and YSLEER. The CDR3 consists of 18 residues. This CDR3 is CASSHHRDSLFSYNEQFF. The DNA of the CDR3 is TGCGCCAGCAGCCATCACCGGGACAGCCTATTTTCCTACAATGAGCAGTTCTTC.

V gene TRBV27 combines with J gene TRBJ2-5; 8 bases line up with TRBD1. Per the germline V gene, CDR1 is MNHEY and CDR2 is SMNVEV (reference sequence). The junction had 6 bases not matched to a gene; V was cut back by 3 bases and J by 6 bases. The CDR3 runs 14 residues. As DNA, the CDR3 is TGTGCCAGCAGTTTGCGGCAGGGGGCAAAGACCCAGTACTTC. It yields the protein CASSLRQGAKTQYF.

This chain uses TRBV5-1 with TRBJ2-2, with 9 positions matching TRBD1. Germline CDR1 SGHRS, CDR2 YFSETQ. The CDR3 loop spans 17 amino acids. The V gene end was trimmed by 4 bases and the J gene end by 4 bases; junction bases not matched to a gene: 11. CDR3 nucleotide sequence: TGCGCCAGCAGCCCGACAGGGGGTGGTCAGAGCACCGGGGAGCTGTTTTTT. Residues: CASSPTGGGQSTGELFF.

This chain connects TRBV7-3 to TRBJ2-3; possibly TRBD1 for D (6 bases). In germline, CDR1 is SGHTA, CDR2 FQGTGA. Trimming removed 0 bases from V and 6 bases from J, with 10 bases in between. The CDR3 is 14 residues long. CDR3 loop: CASSLTGAADTQYF. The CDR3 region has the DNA TGTGCCAGCAGCTTAACGGGGGCGGCGGATACGCAGTATTTT. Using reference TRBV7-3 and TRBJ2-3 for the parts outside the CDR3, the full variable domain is GAGVSQTPSNKVTEKGKYVELRCDPISGHTALYWYRQSLGQGPEFLIYFQGTGAADDSGLPNDRFFAVRPEGSVSTLKIQRTERGDSAVYLCASSLTGAADTQYFGPGTRLTVL.

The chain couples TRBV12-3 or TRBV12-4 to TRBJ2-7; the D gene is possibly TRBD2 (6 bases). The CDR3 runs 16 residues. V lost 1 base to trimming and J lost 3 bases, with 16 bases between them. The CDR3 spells CASSLDSGLRRYEQYF. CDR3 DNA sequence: TGTGCCAGCAGTTTAGACAGCGGGCTTAGACGCTACGAGCAGTACTTC.

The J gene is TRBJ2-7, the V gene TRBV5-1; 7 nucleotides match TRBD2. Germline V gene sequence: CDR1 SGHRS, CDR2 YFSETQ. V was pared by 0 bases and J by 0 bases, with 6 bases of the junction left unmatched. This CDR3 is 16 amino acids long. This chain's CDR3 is CASSLVLSGFSYEQYF. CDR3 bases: TGCGCCAGCAGCTTGGTTCTTAGCGGGTTCTCCTACGAGCAGTACTTC.

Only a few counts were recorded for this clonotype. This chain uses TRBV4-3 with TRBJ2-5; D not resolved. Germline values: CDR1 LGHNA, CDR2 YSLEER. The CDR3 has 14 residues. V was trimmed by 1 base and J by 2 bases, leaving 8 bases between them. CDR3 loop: CASSQGLGQETQYF. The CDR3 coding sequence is TGCGCCAGCAGCCAAGGACTCGGACAAGAGACCCAGTACTTC.

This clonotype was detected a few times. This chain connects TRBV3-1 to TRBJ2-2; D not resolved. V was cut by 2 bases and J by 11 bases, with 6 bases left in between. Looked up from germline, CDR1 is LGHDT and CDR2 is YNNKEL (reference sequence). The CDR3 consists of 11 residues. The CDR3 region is CASSQYKELFF. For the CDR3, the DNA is TGTGCCAGCAGCCAATACAAAGAGCTGTTTTTT.

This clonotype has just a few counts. The CDR3 protein is CASSSRPPGSNQPQHF. In DNA form, the CDR3 reads TGTGCCAGCAGTTCTAGGCCTCCCGGGAGCAATCAGCCCCAGCATTTT. The chain uses TRBV12-3 or TRBV12-4 and TRBJ1-5, with D unresolved. The germline V and J ends were trimmed by 4 bases and 1 base, with 14 bases remaining between them. The CDR3 covers 16 residues.

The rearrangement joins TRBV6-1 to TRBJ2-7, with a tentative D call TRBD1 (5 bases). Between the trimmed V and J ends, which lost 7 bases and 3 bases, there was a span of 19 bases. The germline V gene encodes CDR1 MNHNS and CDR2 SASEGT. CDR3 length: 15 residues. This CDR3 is CASTQEGRVNYEQYF. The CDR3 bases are TGTGCCAGCACCCAAGAAGGCAGGGTGAACTACGAGCAGTACTTC.

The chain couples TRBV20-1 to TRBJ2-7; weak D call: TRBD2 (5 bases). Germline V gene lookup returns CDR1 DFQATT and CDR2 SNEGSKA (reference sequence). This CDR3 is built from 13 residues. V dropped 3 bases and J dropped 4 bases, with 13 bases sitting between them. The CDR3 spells CSASGERGYEQYF. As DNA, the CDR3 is TGCAGTGCTAGCGGAGAACGAGGGTACGAGCAGTACTTC.

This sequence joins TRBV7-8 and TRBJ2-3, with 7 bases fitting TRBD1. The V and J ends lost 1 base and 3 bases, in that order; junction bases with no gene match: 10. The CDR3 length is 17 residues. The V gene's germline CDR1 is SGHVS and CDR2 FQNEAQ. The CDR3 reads CASSLVKGARRTDTQYF. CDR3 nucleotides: TGTGCCAGCAGCTTAGTAAAGGGGGCGAGGAGAACAGATACGCAGTATTTT.

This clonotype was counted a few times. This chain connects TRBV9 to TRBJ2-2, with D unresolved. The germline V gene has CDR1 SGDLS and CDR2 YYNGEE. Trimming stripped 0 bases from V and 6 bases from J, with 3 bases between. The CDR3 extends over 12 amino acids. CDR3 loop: CASSVASGELFF. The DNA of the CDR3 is TGTGCCAGCAGCGTAGCGTCCGGGGAGCTGTTTTTT.

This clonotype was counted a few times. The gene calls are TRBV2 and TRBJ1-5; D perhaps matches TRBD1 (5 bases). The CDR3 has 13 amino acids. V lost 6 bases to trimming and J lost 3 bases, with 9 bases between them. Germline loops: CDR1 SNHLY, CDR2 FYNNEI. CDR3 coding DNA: TGTGCCAGCAGACAGGAAATCAATCAGCCCCAGCATTTT. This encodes CASRQEINQPQHF. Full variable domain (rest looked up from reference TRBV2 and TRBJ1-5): EPEVTQTPSHQVTQMGQEVILRCVPISNHLYFYWYRQILGQKVEFLVSFYNNEISEKSEIFDDQFSVERPDGSNFTLKIRSTKLEDSAMYFCASRQEINQPQHFGDGTRLSIL.

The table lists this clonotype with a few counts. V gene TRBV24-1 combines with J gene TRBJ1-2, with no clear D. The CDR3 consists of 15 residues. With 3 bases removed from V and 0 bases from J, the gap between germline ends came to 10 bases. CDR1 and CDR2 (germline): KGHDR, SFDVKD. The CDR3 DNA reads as TGTGCCACCAGTGATCCCACGCTCGCTAACTATGGCTACACCTTC. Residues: CATSDPTLANYGYTF.

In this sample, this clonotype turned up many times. The DNA for the CDR3 is TGCGCCAGCAGCTTGGACAGGGGCACAGATACGCAGTATTTT. This encodes CASSLDRGTDTQYF. The chain links TRBV5-1 to TRBJ2-3; possibly TRBD1 for D (6 bases). The CDR3 spans 14 residues. V shed 0 bases and J shed 1 base, with 6 bases lying between them. The germline V gene encodes CDR1 SGHRS and CDR2 YFSETQ.

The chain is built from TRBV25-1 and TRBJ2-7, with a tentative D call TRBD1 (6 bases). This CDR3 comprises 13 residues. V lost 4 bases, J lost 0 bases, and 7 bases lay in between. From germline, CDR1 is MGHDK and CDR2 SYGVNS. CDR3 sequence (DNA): TGTGCCAGCAGTGTACAGGGCTCCTACGAGCAGTACTTC. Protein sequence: CASSVQGSYEQYF.

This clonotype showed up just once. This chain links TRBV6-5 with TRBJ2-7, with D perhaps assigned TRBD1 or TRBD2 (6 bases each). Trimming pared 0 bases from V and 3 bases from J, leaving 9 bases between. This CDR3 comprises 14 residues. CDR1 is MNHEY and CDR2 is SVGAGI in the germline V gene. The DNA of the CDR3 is TGTGCCAGCAGTTACTCAGGGGGGTACTACGAGCAGTACTTC. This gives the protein CASSYSGGYYEQYF.

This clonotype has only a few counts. This CDR3 reads CASSFHSGGRETQYF. DNA for the CDR3: TGTGCCAGCAGCTTTCACAGTGGTGGCCGGGAGACCCAGTACTTC. V and J are TRBV7-9 and TRBJ2-5; no reliable D call. The CDR3 is 15 residues long. V was clipped by 3 bases and J by 5 bases, with 16 bases between them. The V gene's germline CDR1 is SEHNR and CDR2 FQNEAQ (reference sequence).